The entry below describes one TCR beta chain. The source of the sample is a study of blood T cell repertoires in COVID-19. This CDR3 is built from 15 residues. The V end lost 2 bases, the J end lost 4 bases, and 13 bases lay between the germline ends. Per germline, CDR1 SGHTA and CDR2 FQGTGA. This table comes from immunoSEQ multiplex PCR, and its TCRdb copy is limited to in-frame clones, with some not included. Of about 200,000 clones in the sample, 85% to 95% were seen once. This sequence joins TRBV7-3 and TRBJ2-3, with D perhaps TRBD1 (6 bases). The TCR was taken from a young man with COVID-19, enrolled during active disease. The source material was peripheral blood. The CDR3 loop reads CASSLLYGGPDTQYF. The CDR3 bases are TGTGCCAGCAGCTTATTATATGGGGGCCCAGATACGCAGTATTTT.